In its sample, the clone carrying this TCR beta chain was seen a few times. The target antigen is unknown. TCRdb re-derived calls from the RT-PCR reads in MiXCR, one entry per CDR3 protein. The sample has some 180,000 distinct CDR3 sequences, approximately 9.2% seen once. This record comes from a study of response to subunit inactivated influenza vaccine. General study findings and limits: Authors suggested that a seasonal influenza vaccination recruits few new T cells each time.

CDR1 is SQVTM and CDR2 is ANQGSEA in the germline V gene. CDR3 size: 13 residues. Trimming pared 8 bases from V and 0 bases from J, leaving 14 bases between. Material: non-naive T cells sorted from PBMCs, obtained on the day of vaccination. This TCR derives from a man aged 50-60 years who received an inactivated influenza vaccine. The V gene is TRBV29-1, the J gene TRBJ2-7, with unresolved D. As DNA, the CDR3 is TGCAGCTTCATGCTAGGAAGCTCCTACGAGCAGTACTTC. It specifies CSFMLGSSYEQYF.